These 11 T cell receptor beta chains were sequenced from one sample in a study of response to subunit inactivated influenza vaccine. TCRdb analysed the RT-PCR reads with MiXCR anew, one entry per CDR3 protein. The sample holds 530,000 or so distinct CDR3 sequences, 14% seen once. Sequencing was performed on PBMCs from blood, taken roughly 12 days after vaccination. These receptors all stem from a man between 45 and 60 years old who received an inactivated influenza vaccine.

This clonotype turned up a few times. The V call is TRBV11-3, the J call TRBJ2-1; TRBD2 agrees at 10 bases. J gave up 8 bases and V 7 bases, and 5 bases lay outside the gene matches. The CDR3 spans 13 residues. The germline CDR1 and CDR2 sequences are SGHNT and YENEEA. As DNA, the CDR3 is TGTGCCAGCAAGGTAGCGGGAGGCTATGAGCAGTTCTTC. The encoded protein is CASKVAGGYEQFF.

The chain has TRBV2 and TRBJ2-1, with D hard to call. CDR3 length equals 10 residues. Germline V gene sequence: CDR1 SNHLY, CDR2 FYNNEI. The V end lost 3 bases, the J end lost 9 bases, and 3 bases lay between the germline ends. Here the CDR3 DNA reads TGTGCCAGCAGTGACCTTGAGCAGTTCTTC. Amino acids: CASSDLEQFF.

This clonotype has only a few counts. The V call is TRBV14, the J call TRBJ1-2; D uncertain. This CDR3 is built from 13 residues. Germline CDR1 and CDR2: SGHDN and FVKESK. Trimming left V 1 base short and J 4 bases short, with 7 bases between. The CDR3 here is CASSQVFGYGYTF. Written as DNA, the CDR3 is TGTGCCAGCAGCCAAGTTTTTGGCTATGGCTACACCTTC.

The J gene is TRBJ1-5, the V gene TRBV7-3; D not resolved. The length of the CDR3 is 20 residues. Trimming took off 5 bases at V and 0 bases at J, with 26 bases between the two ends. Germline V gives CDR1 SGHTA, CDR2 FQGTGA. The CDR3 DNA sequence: TGTGCCAGCAGCCCCTCCTCGCCTGAGCTGTTACCTCATAGCAATCAGCCCCAGCATTTT. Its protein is CASSPSSPELLPHSNQPQHF.

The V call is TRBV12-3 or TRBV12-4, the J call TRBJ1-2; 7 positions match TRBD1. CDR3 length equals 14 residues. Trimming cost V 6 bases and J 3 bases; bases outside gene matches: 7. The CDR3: CASRDTGVDYGYTF. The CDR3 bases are TGTGCCAGCAGAGATACAGGGGTTGACTATGGCTACACCTTC.

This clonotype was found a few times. Written as DNA, the CDR3 is TGCAGCTCCAGCAGGGGGCTAAACACTGAAGCTTTCTTT. Its protein product is CSSSRGLNTEAFF. The chain uses TRBV29-1 and TRBJ1-1, with 8 nucleotides matching TRBD1. The ends lost 8 bases at V and 2 bases at J; junction bases unmatched: 7. This CDR3 comprises 13 residues. The germline V gene encodes CDR1 SQVTM and CDR2 ANQGSEA.

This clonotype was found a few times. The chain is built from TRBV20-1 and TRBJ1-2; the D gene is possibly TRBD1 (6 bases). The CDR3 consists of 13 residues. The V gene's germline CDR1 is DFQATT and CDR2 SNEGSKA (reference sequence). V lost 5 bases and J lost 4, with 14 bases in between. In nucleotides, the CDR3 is TGCAGTGCTCCGAGCAGGGGACTCTATGGCTACACCTTC. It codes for CSAPSRGLYGYTF.

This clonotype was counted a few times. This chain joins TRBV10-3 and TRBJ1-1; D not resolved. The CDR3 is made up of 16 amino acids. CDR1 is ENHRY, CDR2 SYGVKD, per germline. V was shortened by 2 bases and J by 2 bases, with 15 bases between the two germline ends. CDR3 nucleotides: TGTGCCATCAGTGAGATTTGGTTTGAGGGCAACACTGAAGCTTTCTTT. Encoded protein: CAISEIWFEGNTEAFF.

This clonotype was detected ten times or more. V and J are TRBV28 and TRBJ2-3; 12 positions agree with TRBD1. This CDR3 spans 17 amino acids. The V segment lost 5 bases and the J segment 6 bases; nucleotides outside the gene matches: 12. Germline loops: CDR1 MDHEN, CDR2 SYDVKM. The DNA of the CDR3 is TGTGCCAGCAGTCACCATCGGGACAGGGGGCGTTCTGATACGCAGTATTTT. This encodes CASSHHRDRGRSDTQYF.

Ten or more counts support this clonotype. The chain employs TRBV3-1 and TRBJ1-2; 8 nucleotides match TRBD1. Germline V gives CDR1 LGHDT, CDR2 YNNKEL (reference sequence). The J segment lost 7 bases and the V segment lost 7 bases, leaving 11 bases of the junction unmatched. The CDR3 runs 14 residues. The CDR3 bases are TGTGCCAGCATGGGGACAGGCCGCTACATTGGCTACACCTTC. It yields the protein CASMGTGRYIGYTF.

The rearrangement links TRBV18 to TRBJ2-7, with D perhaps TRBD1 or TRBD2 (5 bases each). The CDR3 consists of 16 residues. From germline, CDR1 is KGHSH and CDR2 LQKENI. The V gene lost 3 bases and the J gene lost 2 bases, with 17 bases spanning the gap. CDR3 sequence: CASSPPKGPGPYEQYF. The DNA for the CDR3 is TGTGCCAGCTCACCGCCCAAGGGGCCGGGACCCTACGAGCAGTACTTC.